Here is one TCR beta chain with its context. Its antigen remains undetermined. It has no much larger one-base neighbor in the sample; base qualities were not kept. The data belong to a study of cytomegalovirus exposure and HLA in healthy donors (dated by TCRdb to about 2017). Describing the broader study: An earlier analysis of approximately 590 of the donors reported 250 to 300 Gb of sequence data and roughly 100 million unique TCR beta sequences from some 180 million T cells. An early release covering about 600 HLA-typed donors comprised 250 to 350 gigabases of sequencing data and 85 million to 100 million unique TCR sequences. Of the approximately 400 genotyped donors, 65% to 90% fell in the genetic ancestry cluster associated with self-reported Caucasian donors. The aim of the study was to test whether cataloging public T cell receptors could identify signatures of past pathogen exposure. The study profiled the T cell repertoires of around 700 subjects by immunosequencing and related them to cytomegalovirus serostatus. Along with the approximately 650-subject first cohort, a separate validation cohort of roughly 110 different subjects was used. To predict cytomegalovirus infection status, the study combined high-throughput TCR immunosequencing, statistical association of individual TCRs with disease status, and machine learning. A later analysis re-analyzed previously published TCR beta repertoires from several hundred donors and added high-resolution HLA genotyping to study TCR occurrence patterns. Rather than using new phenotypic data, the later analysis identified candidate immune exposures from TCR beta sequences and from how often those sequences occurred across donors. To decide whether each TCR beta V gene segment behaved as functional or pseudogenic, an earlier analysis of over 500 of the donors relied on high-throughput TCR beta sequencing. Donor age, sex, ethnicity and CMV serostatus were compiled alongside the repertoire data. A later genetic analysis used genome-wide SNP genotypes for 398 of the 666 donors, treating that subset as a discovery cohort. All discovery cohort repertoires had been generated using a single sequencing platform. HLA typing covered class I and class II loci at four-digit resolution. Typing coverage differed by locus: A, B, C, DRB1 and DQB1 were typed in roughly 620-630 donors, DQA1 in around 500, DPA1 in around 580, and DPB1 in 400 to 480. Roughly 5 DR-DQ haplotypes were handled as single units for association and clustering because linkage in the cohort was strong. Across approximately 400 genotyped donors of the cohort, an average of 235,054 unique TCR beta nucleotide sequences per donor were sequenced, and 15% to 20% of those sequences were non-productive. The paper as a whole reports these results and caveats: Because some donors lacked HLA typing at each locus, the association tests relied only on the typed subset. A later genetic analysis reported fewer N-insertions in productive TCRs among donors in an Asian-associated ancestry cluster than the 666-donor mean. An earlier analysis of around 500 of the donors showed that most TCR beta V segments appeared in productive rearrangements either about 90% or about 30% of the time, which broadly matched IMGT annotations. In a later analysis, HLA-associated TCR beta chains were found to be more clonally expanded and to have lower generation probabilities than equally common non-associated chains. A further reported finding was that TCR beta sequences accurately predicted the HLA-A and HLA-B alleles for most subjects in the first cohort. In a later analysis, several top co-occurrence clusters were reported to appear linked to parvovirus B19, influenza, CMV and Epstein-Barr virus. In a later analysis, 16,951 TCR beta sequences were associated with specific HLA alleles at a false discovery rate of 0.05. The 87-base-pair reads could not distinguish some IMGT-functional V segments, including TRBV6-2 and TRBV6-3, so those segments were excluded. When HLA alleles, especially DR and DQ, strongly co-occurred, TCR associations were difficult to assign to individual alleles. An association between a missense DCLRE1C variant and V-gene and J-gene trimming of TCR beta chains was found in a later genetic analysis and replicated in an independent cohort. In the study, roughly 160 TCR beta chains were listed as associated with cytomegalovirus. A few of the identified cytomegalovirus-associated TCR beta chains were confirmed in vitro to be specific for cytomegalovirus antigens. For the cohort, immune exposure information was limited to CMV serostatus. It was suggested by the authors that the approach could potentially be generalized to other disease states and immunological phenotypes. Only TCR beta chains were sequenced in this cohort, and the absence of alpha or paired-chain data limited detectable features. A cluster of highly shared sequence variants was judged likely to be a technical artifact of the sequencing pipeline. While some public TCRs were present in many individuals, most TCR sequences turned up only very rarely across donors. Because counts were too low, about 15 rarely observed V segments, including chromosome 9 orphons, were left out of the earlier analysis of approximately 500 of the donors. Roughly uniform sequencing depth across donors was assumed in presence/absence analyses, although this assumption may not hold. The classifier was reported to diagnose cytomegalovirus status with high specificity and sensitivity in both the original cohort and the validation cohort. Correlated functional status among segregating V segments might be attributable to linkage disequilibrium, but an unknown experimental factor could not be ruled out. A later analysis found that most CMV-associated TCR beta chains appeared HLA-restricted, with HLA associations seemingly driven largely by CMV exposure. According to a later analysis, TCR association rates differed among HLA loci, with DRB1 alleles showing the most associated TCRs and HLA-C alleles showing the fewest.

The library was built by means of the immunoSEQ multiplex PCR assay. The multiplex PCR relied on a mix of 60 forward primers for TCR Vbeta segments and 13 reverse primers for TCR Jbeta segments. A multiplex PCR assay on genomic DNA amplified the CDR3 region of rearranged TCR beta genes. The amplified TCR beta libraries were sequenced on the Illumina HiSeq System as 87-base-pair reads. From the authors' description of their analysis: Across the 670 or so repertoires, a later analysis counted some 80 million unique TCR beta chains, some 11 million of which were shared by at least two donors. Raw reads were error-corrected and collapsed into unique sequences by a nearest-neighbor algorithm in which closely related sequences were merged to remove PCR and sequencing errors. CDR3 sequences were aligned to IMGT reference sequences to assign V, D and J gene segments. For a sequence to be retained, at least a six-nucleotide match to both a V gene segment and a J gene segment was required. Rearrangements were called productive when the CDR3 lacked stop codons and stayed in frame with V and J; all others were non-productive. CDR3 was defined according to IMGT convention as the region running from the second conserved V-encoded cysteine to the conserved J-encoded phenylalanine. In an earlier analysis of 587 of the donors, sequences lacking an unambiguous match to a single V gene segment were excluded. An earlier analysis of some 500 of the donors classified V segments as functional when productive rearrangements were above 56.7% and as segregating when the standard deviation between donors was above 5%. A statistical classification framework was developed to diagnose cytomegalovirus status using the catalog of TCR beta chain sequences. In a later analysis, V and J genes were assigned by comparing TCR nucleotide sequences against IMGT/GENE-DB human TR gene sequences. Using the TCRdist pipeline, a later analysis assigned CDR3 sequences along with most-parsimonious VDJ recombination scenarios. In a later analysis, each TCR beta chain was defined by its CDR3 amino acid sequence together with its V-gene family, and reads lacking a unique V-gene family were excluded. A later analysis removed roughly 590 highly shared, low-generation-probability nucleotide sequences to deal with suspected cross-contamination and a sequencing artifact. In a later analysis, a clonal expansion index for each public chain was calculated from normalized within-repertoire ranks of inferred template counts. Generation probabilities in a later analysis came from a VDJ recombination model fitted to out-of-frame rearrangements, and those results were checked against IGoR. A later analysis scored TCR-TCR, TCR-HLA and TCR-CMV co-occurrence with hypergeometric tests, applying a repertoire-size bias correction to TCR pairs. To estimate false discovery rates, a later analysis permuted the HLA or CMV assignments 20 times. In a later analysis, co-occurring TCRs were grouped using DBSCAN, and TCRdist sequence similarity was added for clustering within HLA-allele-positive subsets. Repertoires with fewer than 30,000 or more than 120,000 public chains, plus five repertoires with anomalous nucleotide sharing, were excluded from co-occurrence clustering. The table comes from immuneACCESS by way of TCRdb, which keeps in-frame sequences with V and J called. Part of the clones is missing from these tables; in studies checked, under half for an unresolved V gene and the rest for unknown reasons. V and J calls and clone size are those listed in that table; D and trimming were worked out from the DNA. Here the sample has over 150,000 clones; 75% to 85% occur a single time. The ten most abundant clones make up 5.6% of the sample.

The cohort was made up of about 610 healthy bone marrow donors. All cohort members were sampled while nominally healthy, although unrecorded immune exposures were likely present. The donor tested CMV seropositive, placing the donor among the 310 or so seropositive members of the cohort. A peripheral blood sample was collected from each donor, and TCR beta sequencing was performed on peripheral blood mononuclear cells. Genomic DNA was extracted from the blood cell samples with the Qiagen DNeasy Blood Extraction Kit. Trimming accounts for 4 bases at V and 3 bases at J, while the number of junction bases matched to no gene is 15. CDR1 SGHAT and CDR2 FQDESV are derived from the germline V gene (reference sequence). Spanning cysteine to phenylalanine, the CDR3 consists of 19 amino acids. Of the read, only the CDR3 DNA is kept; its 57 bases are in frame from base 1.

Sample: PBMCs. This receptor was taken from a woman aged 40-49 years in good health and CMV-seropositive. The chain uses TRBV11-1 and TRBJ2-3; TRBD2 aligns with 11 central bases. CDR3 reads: CASSSHLRGIAGGTDTQYF. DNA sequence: TGTGCCAGCAGCTCCCACCTGAGGGGGATAGCGGGAGGGACAGATACGCAGTATTTT.